The 16 T cell receptor beta chains below were found in one sample sequenced in a study of identical twins. Each CDR3 protein gets one entry after TCRdb re-called the 5' RACE reads with MiXCR. The sample lists hundreds of thousands of distinct CDR3 sequences, less than 9.5% occurring once. The sequenced sample consisted of memory (CD45RO+) T cells sorted from blood. The receptors stem from a woman younger than 30 in good health.

V and J are TRBV9 and TRBJ2-5, with D perhaps being TRBD1 or TRBD2 (5 bases each). In germline, CDR1 is SGDLS, CDR2 YYNGEE. The CDR3 consists of 15 residues. The V end was cut by 3 bases, the J end by 7 bases, with 19 bases between. The CDR3 here is CASSARDHPSGTQYF. CDR3 bases: TGTGCCAGCAGCGCCCGGGACCACCCTTCGGGGACCCAGTACTTC.

The chain uses TRBV20-1 and TRBJ1-2; D is ambiguous. Germline V gene lookup returns CDR1 DFQATT and CDR2 SNEGSKA (reference sequence). V was clipped by 4 bases and J by 8 bases, with 14 bases between them. CDR3 length equals 12 residues. CDR3 bases: TGCAGTGCTACAACAACCTTGGAGGGCTACACCTTC. Its protein product is CSATTTLEGYTF.

This clonotype was recorded at least ten times. This chain uses TRBV20-1 with TRBJ2-1, with D possibly matching TRBD2 (5 bases). Trimming stripped 5 bases from V and 3 bases from J, with 11 bases between. CDR3 length: 13 residues. The V gene's germline CDR1 is DFQATT and CDR2 SNEGSKA (reference sequence). Written as DNA, the CDR3 is TGCAGTGCTGGAACTAGTAACTACAATGAGCAGTTCTTC. This codes for CSAGTSNYNEQFF.

V is TRBV20-1 and J is TRBJ2-7; the match to TRBD2 covers 10 bases. Germline V CDR1 and CDR2: DFQATT, SNEGSKA (reference sequence). V lost 6 bases to trimming and J lost 0 bases; unmatched junction nucleotides: 5. The CDR3 is 14 residues long. The CDR3 protein is CSAHSGGISYEQYF. As DNA, the CDR3 is TGCAGTGCCCATAGCGGGGGGATCTCCTACGAGCAGTACTTC.

The chain uses TRBV19 and TRBJ2-1, with D perhaps TRBD2 (7 bases). The germline CDR1 and CDR2 sequences are LNHDA and SQIVND (reference sequence). V was cut by 5 bases and J by 10 bases, with 12 bases left in between. This CDR3 spans 12 amino acids. In nucleotides, the CDR3 is TGTGCCAGTAGTCTACAGGGAGGGGAGCAGTTCTTC. Translated, it gives CASSLQGGEQFF. Supplemented by reference TRBV19 and TRBJ2-1, the full variable domain reads DGGITQSPKYLFRKEGQNVTLSCEQNLNHDAMYWYRQDPGQGLRLIYYSQIVNDFQKGDIAEGYSVSREKKESFPLTVTSAQKNPTAFYLCASSLQGGEQFFGPGTRLTVL.

This rearrangement joins TRBV12-3 or TRBV12-4 to TRBJ1-2, with 8 bases lining up with TRBD1. V shed 7 bases and J 7 bases; nucleotides not matched to a gene: 8. The CDR3 is made up of 13 amino acids. CDR3: CASTTRDRFGYTF. CDR3 nucleotide sequence: TGTGCCAGCACTACCCGGGACAGGTTTGGCTACACCTTC.

There are a few counts of this clonotype. This chain links TRBV7-9 with TRBJ2-1, with a weak D call TRBD2 (6 bases). CDR3 length equals 12 residues. The V gene's germline CDR1 is SEHNR and CDR2 FQNEAQ (reference sequence). V was trimmed by 4 bases and J by 9 bases, leaving 10 bases between them. Here the CDR3 DNA reads TGTGCCAGCAGCTCGGGACTTCCTGAGCAGTTCTTC. This encodes CASSSGLPEQFF.

This chain links TRBV5-1 with TRBJ2-3; 11 bases agree with TRBD2. The CDR3 extends over 16 amino acids. Germline trimming cut 4 bases from V and 0 bases from J; bases unmatched to any gene: 4. Germline loops: CDR1 SGHRS, CDR2 YFSETQ. The CDR3: CASSQGLAESTDTQYF. As DNA, the CDR3 is TGCGCCAGCAGCCAGGGACTAGCGGAGAGCACAGATACGCAGTATTTT.

This clonotype was recorded many times. This chain connects TRBV11-1 to TRBJ1-1, with D perhaps TRBD1 (5 bases). The CDR3 is made up of 14 amino acids. V lost 3 bases and J 3 bases, leaving 11 bases between the germline ends. CDR1 is SGHAT and CDR2 is FQDESV in the germline V gene (reference sequence). The CDR3 sequence: CASSFGGTYTEAFF. The CDR3 DNA follows: TGTGCCAGCAGCTTCGGGGGAACTTACACTGAAGCTTTCTTT.

The genes are TRBV20-1 and TRBJ2-1; no definite D call. The CDR3 is 14 amino acids. Per the germline V gene, CDR1 is DFQATT and CDR2 is SNEGSKA (reference sequence). Trimming removed 5 bases from V and 7 bases from J, with 18 bases in between. CDR3 sequence (DNA): TGCAGTGCTGGCCGGGCCGTGGGTATAAATGAGCAGTTCTTC. It codes for CSAGRAVGINEQFF.

This clonotype came up many times. The chain links TRBV12-3 or TRBV12-4 to TRBJ1-1; D unresolved. The CDR3 has 12 residues. Deletions cut 1 base from V and 11 bases from J, with 11 bases between. This CDR3 reads CASSLDVGRAFF. In nucleotides, the CDR3 is TGTGCCAGCAGTTTAGACGTTGGAAGGGCTTTCTTT.

The sample holds a few counts of this clonotype. V is TRBV11-1 and J is TRBJ2-1; 10 bases agree with TRBD2. This CDR3 spans 18 amino acids. Losses at the gene ends were 0 bases for V and 6 bases for J; bases not matched to a gene: 11. Germline V CDR1 and CDR2: SGHAT, FQDESV (reference sequence). CDR3 amino acids: CASSLALGVAGGPNEQFF. As DNA, the CDR3 is TGTGCCAGCAGCTTAGCGCTGGGGGTAGCGGGAGGCCCCAATGAGCAGTTCTTC.

This chain joins TRBV7-2 and TRBJ1-1; D unresolved. Germline V gives CDR1 SGHTA, CDR2 FQGNSA. This CDR3 spans 13 amino acids. V was shortened by 5 bases and J by 6 bases, with 13 bases between the two germline ends. CDR3 in amino acids: CASSVIGQSEAFF. The CDR3 bases are TGTGCCAGCAGCGTTATAGGCCAGTCTGAAGCTTTCTTT.

This clonotype came up many times. This rearrangement joins TRBV7-2 to TRBJ2-1, with D perhaps assigned TRBD1 or TRBD2 (5 bases each). V was clipped by 3 bases and J by 2 bases, with 11 bases between them. CDR1 is SGHTA, CDR2 FQGNSA, per germline. The CDR3 runs 15 residues. The CDR3 nucleotides read TGTGCCAGCAGCTTGGGGGACGGCCCCTACAATGAGCAGTTCTTC. This encodes CASSLGDGPYNEQFF.

The V call is TRBV10-3, the J call TRBJ2-7, with TRBD2 matching over 8 bases. CDR3 length equals 14 residues. J lost 2 bases, V lost 7 bases, and 7 bases had no gene match. The germline V gene encodes CDR1 ENHRY and CDR2 SYGVKD. In DNA, the CDR3 is TGTGCCATCACCTCGGGAGGGCAAACCTACGAGCAGTACTTC. Encoded protein: CAITSGGQTYEQYF.

This clonotype was seen ten or more times. The V call is TRBV10-3, the J call TRBJ1-5; D is ambiguous. V was cut by 4 bases and J by 7 bases, with 14 bases left in between. The CDR3 is made up of 14 amino acids. Germline CDR1 ENHRY, CDR2 SYGVKD. In nucleotides, the CDR3 is TGTGCCATCAGTGTGCAGGACGGGAACCAGCCCCAGCATTTT. Its protein is CAISVQDGNQPQHF.